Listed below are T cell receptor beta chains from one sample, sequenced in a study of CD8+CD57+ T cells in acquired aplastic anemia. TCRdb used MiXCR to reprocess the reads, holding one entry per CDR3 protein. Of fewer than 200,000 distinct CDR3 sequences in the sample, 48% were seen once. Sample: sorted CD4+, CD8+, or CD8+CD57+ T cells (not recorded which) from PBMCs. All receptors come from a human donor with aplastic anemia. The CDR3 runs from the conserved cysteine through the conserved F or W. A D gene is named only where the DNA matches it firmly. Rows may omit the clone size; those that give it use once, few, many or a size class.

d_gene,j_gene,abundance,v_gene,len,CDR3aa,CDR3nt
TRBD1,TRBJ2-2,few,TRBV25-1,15,CASGGTGMLSGELFF,TGTGCCAGCGGAGGGACAGGGATGTTGTCCGGGGAGCTGTTTTTT
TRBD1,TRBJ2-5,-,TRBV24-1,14,CATSSGQGLQTQYF,TGTGCCACCAGTTCGGGACAGGGTCTACAGACCCAGTACTTC
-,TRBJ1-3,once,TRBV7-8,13,CASTVHSGNTIYF,TGTGCCAGTACCGTCCACTCTGGAAACACCATATATTTT
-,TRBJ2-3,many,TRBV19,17,CASSILGLAGLPDTQYF,TGTGCCAGTAGTATCCTGGGACTGGCGGGACTCCCAGATACGCAGTATTTT
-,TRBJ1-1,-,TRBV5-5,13,CASSLVGSHEAFF,TGTGCCAGCAGCTTGGTAGGGTCACATGAAGCTTTCTTT
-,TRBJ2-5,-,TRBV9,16,CASSVGGGHGVETQYF,TGTGCCAGCAGCGTAGGTGGCGGGCACGGGGTGGAGACCCAGTACTTC
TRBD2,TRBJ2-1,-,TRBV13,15,CASTIMAGAYNEQFF,TGTGCCAGCACCATAATGGCGGGGGCCTACAATGAGCAGTTCTTC
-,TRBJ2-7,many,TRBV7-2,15,CASSLTRGISYEQYF,TGTGCCAGCAGCTTAACCCGGGGGATCTCCTACGAGCAGTACTTC
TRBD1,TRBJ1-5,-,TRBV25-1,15,CASSTGQGNNQPQHF,TGTGCCAGTAGTACAGGACAGGGGAATAATCAGCCCCAGCATTTT
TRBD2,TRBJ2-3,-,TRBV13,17,CASSDYRLAGATDTQYF,TGTGCCAGCAGCGATTATCGACTAGCGGGGGCGACAGATACGCAGTATTTT
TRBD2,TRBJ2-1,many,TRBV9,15,CASSLSQRGGGEQFF,TGTGCCAGCAGCCTCTCCCAGCGGGGGGGCGGTGAGCAGTTCTTC
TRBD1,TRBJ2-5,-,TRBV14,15,CASSQKGQFQETQYF,TGTGCCAGCAGCCAAAAGGGACAGTTCCAAGAGACCCAGTACTTC
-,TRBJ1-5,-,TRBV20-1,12,CSALQGRQPQHF,TGCAGTGCCCTACAGGGTAGGCAGCCCCAGCATTTT
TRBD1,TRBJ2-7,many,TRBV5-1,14,CASSLGQGGSEQYF,TGCGCCAGCAGCTTGGGACAGGGGGGTAGCGAGCAGTACTTC
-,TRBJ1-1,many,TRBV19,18,CASSPGLTLPPLNTEAFF,TGTGCCAGTAGCCCGGGACTCACCCTCCCTCCATTGAACACTGAAGCTTTCTTT
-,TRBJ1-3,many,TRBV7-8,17,CASSLVLAGSSGNTIYF,TGTGCCAGCAGCTTAGTATTGGCAGGGAGCTCTGGAAACACCATATATTTT
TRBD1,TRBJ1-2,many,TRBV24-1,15,CATSASPGQNYGYTF,TGTGCCACCAGTGCTTCTCCGGGACAGAACTATGGCTACACCTTC
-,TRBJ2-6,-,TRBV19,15,CASSGGWAGRATEAF,TGTGCCAGTAGTGGGGGATGGGCAGGGCGAGCCACTGAAGCTTTC
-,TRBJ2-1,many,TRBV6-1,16,CASSDFTGSLASEQFF,TGTGCCAGCAGTGATTTTACGGGATCCCTGGCAAGTGAGCAGTTCTTC
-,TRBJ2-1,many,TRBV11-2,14,CASSFRRVDDEQFF,TGTGCCAGCAGCTTCCGCAGGGTTGACGATGAGCAGTTCTTC
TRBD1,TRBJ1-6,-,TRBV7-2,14,CASSKDRGNSPLHF,TGTGCCAGCAGCAAGGACAGGGGCAATTCACCCCTCCACTTT
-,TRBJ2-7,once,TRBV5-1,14,CASMEGTSGNEQYF,TGCGCCAGCATGGAGGGTACCTCTGGAAACGAGCAGTACTTC
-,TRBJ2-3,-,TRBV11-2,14,CASSLRGLTDTQYF,TGTGCCAGCAGCTTACGGGGGCTCACAGATACGCAGTATTTT